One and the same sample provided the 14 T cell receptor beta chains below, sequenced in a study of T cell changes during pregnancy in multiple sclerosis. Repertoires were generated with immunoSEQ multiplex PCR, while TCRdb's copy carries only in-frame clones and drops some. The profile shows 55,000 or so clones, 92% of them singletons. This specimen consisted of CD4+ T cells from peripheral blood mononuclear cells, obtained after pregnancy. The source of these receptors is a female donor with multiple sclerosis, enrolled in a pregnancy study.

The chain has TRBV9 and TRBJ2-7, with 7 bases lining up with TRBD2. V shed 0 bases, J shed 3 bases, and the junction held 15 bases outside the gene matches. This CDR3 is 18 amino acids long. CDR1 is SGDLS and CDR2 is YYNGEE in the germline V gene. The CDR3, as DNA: TGTGCCAGCAGCGTAGCTGGGGGAGGGTGGGAAACCAGCTACGAGCAGTACTTC. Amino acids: CASSVAGGGWETSYEQYF. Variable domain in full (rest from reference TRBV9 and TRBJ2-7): DSGVTQTPKHLITATGQRVTLRCSPRSGDLSVYWYQQSLDQGLQFLIQYYNGEERAKGNILERFSAQQFPDLHSELNLSSLELGDSALYFCASSVAGGGWETSYEQYFGPGTRLTVT.

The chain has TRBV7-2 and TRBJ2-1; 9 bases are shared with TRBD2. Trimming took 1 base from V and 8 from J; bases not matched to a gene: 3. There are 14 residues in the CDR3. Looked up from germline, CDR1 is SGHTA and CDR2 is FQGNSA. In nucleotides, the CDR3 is TGTGCCAGCAGCTTAGGCGGGGGGGGCGATGAGCAGTTCTTC. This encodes CASSLGGGGDEQFF.

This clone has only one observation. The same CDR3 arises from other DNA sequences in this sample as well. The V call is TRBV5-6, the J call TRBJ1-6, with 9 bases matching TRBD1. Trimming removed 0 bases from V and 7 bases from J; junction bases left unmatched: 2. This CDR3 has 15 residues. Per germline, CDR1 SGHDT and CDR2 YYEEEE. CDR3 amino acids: CASSLAGTGNSPLHF. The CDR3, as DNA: TGTGCCAGCAGCTTGGCGGGGACAGGGAATTCACCCCTCCACTTT.

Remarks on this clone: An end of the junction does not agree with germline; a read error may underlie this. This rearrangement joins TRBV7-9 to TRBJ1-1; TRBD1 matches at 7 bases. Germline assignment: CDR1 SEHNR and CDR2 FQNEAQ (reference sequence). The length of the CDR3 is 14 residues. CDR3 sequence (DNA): TGTGCCAGCAGTTTAGGACAGGTGGGCACTGAAGCTTTCTTT. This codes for CASSLGQVGTEAFF.

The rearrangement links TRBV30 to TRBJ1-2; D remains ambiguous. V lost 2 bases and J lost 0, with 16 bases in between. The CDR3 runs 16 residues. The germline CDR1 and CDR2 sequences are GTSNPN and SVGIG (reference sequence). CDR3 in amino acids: CAWSPRFTTSNYGYTF. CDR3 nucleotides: TGTGCCTGGAGTCCGCGGTTCACCACATCTAACTATGGCTACACCTTC.

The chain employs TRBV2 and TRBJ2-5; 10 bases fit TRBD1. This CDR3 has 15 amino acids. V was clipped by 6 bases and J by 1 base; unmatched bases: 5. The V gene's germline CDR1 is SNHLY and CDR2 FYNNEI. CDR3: CASRGGQGRQETQYF. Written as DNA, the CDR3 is TGTGCCAGCAGGGGGGGACAGGGGCGCCAAGAGACCCAGTACTTC.

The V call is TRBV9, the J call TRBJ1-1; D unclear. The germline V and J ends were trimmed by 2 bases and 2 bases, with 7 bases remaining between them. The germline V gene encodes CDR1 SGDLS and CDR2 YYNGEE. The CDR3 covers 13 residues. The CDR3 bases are TGTGCCAGCAGCGTCGACTATAACACTGAAGCTTTCTTT. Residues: CASSVDYNTEAFF.

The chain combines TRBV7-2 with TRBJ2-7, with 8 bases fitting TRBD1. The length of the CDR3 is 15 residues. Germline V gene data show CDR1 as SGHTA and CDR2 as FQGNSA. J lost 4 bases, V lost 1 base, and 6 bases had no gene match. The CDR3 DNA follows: TGTGCCAGCAGCTTAGTTGGGACAGGTGGGTACGAGCAGTACTTC. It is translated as CASSLVGTGGYEQYF.

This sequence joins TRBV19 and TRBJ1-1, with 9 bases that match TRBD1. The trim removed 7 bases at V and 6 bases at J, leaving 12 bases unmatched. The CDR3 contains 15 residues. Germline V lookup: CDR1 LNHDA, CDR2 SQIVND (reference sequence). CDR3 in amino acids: CASTTTGGKESEAFF. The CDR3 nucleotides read TGTGCCAGTACCACGACAGGGGGTAAAGAATCTGAAGCTTTCTTT.

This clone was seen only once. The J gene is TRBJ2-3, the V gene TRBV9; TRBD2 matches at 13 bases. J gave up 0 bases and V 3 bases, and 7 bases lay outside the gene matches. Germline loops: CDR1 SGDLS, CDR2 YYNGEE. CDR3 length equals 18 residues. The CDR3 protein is CASSEGLAGFTSTDTQYF. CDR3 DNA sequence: TGTGCCAGCAGCGAGGGACTAGCGGGGTTCACTAGCACAGATACGCAGTATTTT.

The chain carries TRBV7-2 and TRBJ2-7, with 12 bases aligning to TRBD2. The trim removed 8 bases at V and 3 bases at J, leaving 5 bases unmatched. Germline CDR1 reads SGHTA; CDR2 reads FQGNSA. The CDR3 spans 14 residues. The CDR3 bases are TGTGCCAGCTCAGGACTAGCGGGAAACTACGAGCAGTACTTC. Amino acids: CASSGLAGNYEQYF.

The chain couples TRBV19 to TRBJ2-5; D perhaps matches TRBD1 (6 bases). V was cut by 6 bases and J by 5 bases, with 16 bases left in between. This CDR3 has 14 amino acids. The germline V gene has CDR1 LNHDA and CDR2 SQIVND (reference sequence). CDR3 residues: CASSRDIRGETQYF. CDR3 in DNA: TGTGCCAGTAGCCGGGACATTAGAGGGGAGACCCAGTACTTC. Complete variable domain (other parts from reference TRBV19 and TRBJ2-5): DGGITQSPKYLFRKEGQNVTLSCEQNLNHDAMYWYRQDPGQGLRLIYYSQIVNDFQKGDIAEGYSVSREKKESFPLTVTSAQKNPTAFYLCASSRDIRGETQYFGPGTRLLVL.

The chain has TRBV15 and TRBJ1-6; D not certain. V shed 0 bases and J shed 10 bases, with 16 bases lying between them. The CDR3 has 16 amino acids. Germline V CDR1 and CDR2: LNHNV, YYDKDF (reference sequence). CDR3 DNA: TGTGCCACCAGCAGAGACGCGGGCCCTAACGGATCACCCCTCCACTTT. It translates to CATSRDAGPNGSPLHF.

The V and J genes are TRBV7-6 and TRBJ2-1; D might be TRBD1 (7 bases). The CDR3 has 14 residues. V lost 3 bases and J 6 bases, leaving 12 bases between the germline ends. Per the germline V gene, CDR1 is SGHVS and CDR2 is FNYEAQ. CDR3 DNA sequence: TGTGCCAGCAGCTTGCCGCGGGACAGCAATGAGCAGTTCTTC. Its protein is CASSLPRDSNEQFF.